The 16 T cell receptor beta chains below come from one sample, sequenced in a study of long-term antiretroviral therapy in people with HIV. With survey level as its setting, the immunoSEQ assay was v3.0. The table came from immunoSEQ multiplex PCR; TCRdb's copy has only in-frame clones and leaves some out. This sample carries some 15,000 clones, around 76% of them seen once, and the ten largest clones take 28%. The source was unsorted PBMCs, collected 3.1 years after starting antiretroviral therapy. Receptors originate from a man aged 40-50 years with HIV.

This chain uses TRBV5-4 with TRBJ1-2; D uncertain. V was shortened by 1 base and J by 3 bases, with 16 bases between the two germline ends. CDR1 and CDR2 from the germline V gene are SGHNT and YYREEE (reference sequence). The length of the CDR3 is 16 residues. The chain's CDR3 is CASSLFLGPADYGYTF. As DNA, the CDR3 is TGTGCCAGCAGCTTGTTTCTCGGACCGGCAGACTATGGCTACACCTTC.

Only a few counts were recorded for this clone. The chain recombines TRBV29-1 with TRBJ2-7; TRBD1 agrees at 8 bases. This CDR3 comprises 11 residues. Per the germline V gene, CDR1 is SQVTM and CDR2 is ANQGSEA. The trim removed 4 bases at V and 6 bases at J, leaving 2 bases unmatched. CDR3 sequence reads: CSVGRGREQYF. CDR3 bases: TGCAGCGTTGGCAGGGGGCGCGAGCAGTACTTC.

The V and J genes are TRBV5-1 and TRBJ2-1; 10 nucleotides agree with TRBD2. J lost 6 bases, V lost 0 bases, and 6 bases had no gene match. Germline V gene data show CDR1 as SGHRS and CDR2 as YFSETQ. This CDR3 is built from 16 residues. CDR3 bases: TGCGCCAGCAGCTTGGGGATAGCGGGGGGTTTCAATGAGCAGTTCTTC. This codes for CASSLGIAGGFNEQFF.

V and J are TRBV7-3 and TRBJ2-7, with D uncertain. Trimming took 5 bases from V and 3 from J, leaving 14 bases between them. The CDR3 sequence is 14 residues long. CDR1 SGHTA and CDR2 FQGTGA come from the germline V gene. CDR3 sequence reads: CASSPPRTGYEQYF. Here the CDR3 DNA reads TGTGCCAGCAGCCCACCGAGGACGGGCTACGAGCAGTACTTC.

Only one count was recorded for this clone. The genes are TRBV10-2 and TRBJ2-4; D possibly corresponds to TRBD2 (6 bases). Trimming pared 4 bases from V and 6 bases from J, leaving 13 bases between. Germline V lookup: CDR1 WSHSY, CDR2 SAAADI. The CDR3 spans 14 residues. CDR3: CASSGGGSLNIQYF. The DNA of the CDR3 is TGCGCCAGCAGTGGAGGAGGGTCTCTAAACATTCAGTACTTC.

This clone was counted once. CDR3 residues: CASSLYGTSGEKLFF. The CDR3 DNA follows: TGTGCCAGCAGTTTATACGGGACTTCGGGGGAAAAACTGTTTTTT. The J gene is TRBJ1-4, the V gene TRBV27; a weak D match, TRBD1 (5 bases). This CDR3 has 15 amino acids. V shed 1 base and J shed 8 bases, with 14 bases lying between them. Germline V gene sequence: CDR1 MNHEY, CDR2 SMNVEV (reference sequence).

The chain joins TRBV5-4 to TRBJ1-6, with 10 bases aligning to TRBD1. This CDR3 spans 15 amino acids. V was pared by 0 bases and J by 8 bases, with 2 bases of the junction left unmatched. Germline V gene data show CDR1 as SGHNT and CDR2 as YYREEE (reference sequence). CDR3 loop: CASSLGGQGHSPLHF. CDR3 nucleotide sequence: TGTGCCAGCAGCTTGGGGGGACAGGGGCATTCACCCCTCCACTTT.

The V call is TRBV7-9, the J call TRBJ1-3, with D uncertain. This CDR3 has 15 residues. Trimming left V 5 bases short and J 4 bases short, with 15 bases between. Germline CDR1 and CDR2: SEHNR and FQNEAQ (reference sequence). DNA for the CDR3: TGTGCCAGCAGCCTACGGGTTCCCTGGGGAAACACCATATATTTT. Translating gives CASSLRVPWGNTIYF.

This chain joins TRBV2 and TRBJ2-7; D remains unclear. V was pared by 7 bases and J by 0 bases, with 13 bases between. The germline gives CDR1 SNHLY, CDR2 FYNNEI. CDR3 length: 14 amino acids. The CDR3 sequence: CASNGGPSSYEQYF. CDR3 bases: TGTGCCAGCAACGGCGGCCCCAGCTCCTACGAGCAGTACTTC.

The DNA of the CDR3 is TGTGCCAGCAGTTACTCGACAGGTTCCTCCTACGAGCAGTACTTC. Its protein is CASSYSTGSSYEQYF. The chain links TRBV6-5 to TRBJ2-7; TRBD1 might be the D (6 bases). The germline V gene encodes CDR1 MNHEY and CDR2 SVGAGI. This CDR3 has 15 residues. Trimming removed 0 bases from V and 0 bases from J, with 9 bases in between.

This clone occurred a few times. The chain carries TRBV2 and TRBJ1-2, with TRBD1 as a possible D gene (6 bases). This CDR3 spans 12 amino acids. Germline CDR1 is SNHLY and CDR2 is FYNNEI. Trimming stripped 5 bases from V and 6 bases from J, with 10 bases between. The CDR3 sequence is CASSNRVHGYTF. In DNA form, the CDR3 reads TGTGCCAGCAGTAACAGGGTCCATGGCTACACCTTC.

The chain joins TRBV7-9 to TRBJ1-3, with 8 positions matching TRBD1. Germline CDR1 reads SEHNR; CDR2 reads FQNEAQ (reference sequence). The trim removed 11 bases at V and 0 bases at J, leaving 3 bases unmatched. The CDR3 runs 13 residues. DNA of the CDR3: TGTGCCTTAGACAGGGGCTCTGGAAACACCATATATTTT. This sequence encodes CALDRGSGNTIYF.

Only a few counts were recorded for this clone. The CDR3 DNA reads TGTGCCTGGAGTAGTGAGGCTCCTGGCTACACCTTC. Its translation: CAWSSEAPGYTF. This rearrangement joins TRBV30 to TRBJ1-2, with D unresolved. Trimming removed 2 bases at V and 7 bases at J, with 11 bases between. The germline V gene encodes CDR1 GTSNPN and CDR2 SVGIG (reference sequence). CDR3 size: 12 residues.

V is TRBV2 and J is TRBJ2-7; 8 bases fit TRBD1. J lost 4 bases, V lost 1 base, and 6 bases had no gene match. The CDR3 is 15 amino acids. Germline V gene lookup returns CDR1 SNHLY and CDR2 FYNNEI. The CDR3 protein is CASSEGGDRGYEQYF. Written as DNA, the CDR3 is TGTGCCAGCAGTGAAGGAGGTGACAGGGGATACGAGCAGTACTTC.

This rearrangement joins TRBV7-8 to TRBJ2-7, with D perhaps being TRBD1 or TRBD2 (5 bases each). CDR1 and CDR2 from the germline V gene are SGHVS and FQNEAQ. The CDR3 is 15 amino acids. The V and J ends lost 1 base and 6 bases respectively, with 16 bases between them. The CDR3 DNA reads TGTGCCAGCAGCTTAGTCGGGGCACTCTCGGTCGAGCAGTACTTC. It is translated as CASSLVGALSVEQYF.

The gene calls are TRBV4-1 and TRBJ1-6; D unresolved. The V gene lost 0 bases and the J gene lost 6 bases, with 9 bases spanning the gap. Germline V gives CDR1 MGHRA, CDR2 YSYEKL. The CDR3 is made up of 15 amino acids. Here the CDR3 reads CASSQETAINSPLHF. CDR3 coding DNA: TGCGCCAGCAGCCAAGAAACAGCTATTAATTCACCCCTCCACTTT.